These 28 T cell receptor beta chains were sequenced from one sample in a study of cytomegalovirus exposure and HLA in healthy donors. Primers included in the PCR were 60 Vbeta and 13 Jbeta primers. Assay used: immunoSEQ multiplex PCR; TCRdb lists only in-frame clones, some missing. The sample shows about 180,000 clones, 76% of them seen only once. The sample taken for sequencing was PBMCs. The receptors here all came from a young man in good health and CMV-seronegative.

The genes are TRBV9 and TRBJ2-2; 12 nucleotides line up with TRBD1. The CDR3 has 15 amino acids. Germline CDR1 SGDLS, CDR2 YYNGEE. V lost 2 bases and J lost 7; bases outside the gene matches: 3. CDR3: CASSVGTGGSGELFF. Written as DNA, the CDR3 is TGTGCCAGCAGCGTGGGGACAGGGGGCAGCGGGGAGCTGTTTTTT.

About this clone: A read error may produce the germline difference seen at one junction end. The rearrangement links TRBV7-9 to TRBJ2-7; weak D call: TRBD1 (6 bases). The CDR3 covers 15 residues. Germline V CDR1 and CDR2: SEHNR, FQNEAQ (reference sequence). This CDR3 is CSSSFYRDTHYEQYF. In DNA form, the CDR3 reads TGTTCCAGCAGCTTCTACCGGGACACCCACTACGAGCAGTACTTC.

The gene calls are TRBV28 and TRBJ2-1, with TRBD1 identical over 7 bases. The CDR3 has 15 amino acids. The trim removed 10 bases at V and 4 bases at J, leaving 13 bases unmatched. Per germline, CDR1 MDHEN and CDR2 SYDVKM. DNA of the CDR3: TGTGCCACCTTTCCCCCGGGACAGAGATACAATGAGCAGTTCTTC. Translating gives CATFPPGQRYNEQFF.

The chain is built from TRBV27 and TRBJ1-6; TRBD1 matches 10 bases. This CDR3 region has 20 residues. V gave up 5 bases and J gave up 0 bases; unmatched junction bases: 13. Germline V gene data show CDR1 as MNHEY and CDR2 as SMNVEV (reference sequence). For the CDR3, the DNA is TGTGCCAGCAGTAACCCCCGGGACAGGGGAAGGGGCTCCTATAATTCACCCCTCCACTTT. Translated, it gives CASSNPRDRGRGSYNSPLHF.

J is TRBJ2-7 and V is TRBV5-1; 9 nucleotides line up with TRBD1. Looked up from germline, CDR1 is SGHRS and CDR2 is YFSETQ. This CDR3 is 16 amino acids long. V lost 3 bases and J lost 0; bases outside the gene matches: 7. CDR3 nucleotide sequence: TGCGCCAGCAGCTCTACAGGGGGCGCGAGCTCCTACGAGCAGTACTTC. Encoded protein: CASSSTGGASSYEQYF.

V is TRBV6-1 and J is TRBJ2-7, with a tentative D call TRBD2 (5 bases). The CDR3 spans 16 residues. Trimming removed 0 bases from V and 0 bases from J, with 12 bases in between. Germline loops: CDR1 MNHNS, CDR2 SASEGT. In nucleotides, the CDR3 is TGTGCCAGCAGTGAAGCCCGGACTCGCGACTCCTACGAGCAGTACTTC. Protein: CASSEARTRDSYEQYF.

The gene calls are TRBV30 and TRBJ1-1, with TRBD1 as a possible D gene (6 bases). Germline V gene sequence: CDR1 GTSNPN, CDR2 SVGIG (reference sequence). V gave up 2 bases and J gave up 2 bases, with 12 bases separating them. The CDR3 runs to 14 residues. The CDR3 DNA sequence: TGTGCCTGGAGTAAGGGGGGGATCAACACTGAAGCTTTCTTT. Residues: CAWSKGGINTEAFF.

The chain employs TRBV5-4 and TRBJ2-3, with D possibly TRBD1 on 6 matching bases. Trimming shortened V by 4 bases and J by 2 bases, and 11 bases separated the two germline ends. This CDR3 is built from 14 residues. The germline gives CDR1 SGHNT, CDR2 YYREEE (reference sequence). Here the CDR3 DNA reads TGTGCCAGCAGCGGCGGACAGAACACAGATACGCAGTATTTT. It yields the protein CASSGGQNTDTQYF.

As DNA, the CDR3 is TGCGCCAGCAGCCAAGAGGGGGCGAGCCTTCTTGGCTACACCTTC. Translation: CASSQEGASLLGYTF. J is TRBJ1-2 and V is TRBV4-1; the D gene is possibly TRBD1 (6 bases). The V gene's germline CDR1 is MGHRA and CDR2 YSYEKL. The V and J ends lost 0 bases and 7 bases respectively, with 15 bases between them. The length of the CDR3 is 15 residues.

The gene calls are TRBV30 and TRBJ2-1; 8 nucleotides agree with TRBD2. CDR3 length equals 13 residues. V lost 2 bases and J lost 9; bases outside the gene matches: 6. Germline values: CDR1 GTSNPN, CDR2 SVGIG (reference sequence). In DNA form, the CDR3 reads TGTGCCTGGAGTCCGGGGGGGCCTGCTGAGCAGTTCTTC. It translates to CAWSPGGPAEQFF.

This chain links TRBV28 with TRBJ2-5, with 10 bases matching TRBD1. The CDR3 has 16 residues. Trimming cost V 7 bases and J 1 base; bases outside gene matches: 9. The germline V gene encodes CDR1 MDHEN and CDR2 SYDVKM. The CDR3 loop reads CASTTRGQGIQETQYF. CDR3 in DNA: TGTGCCAGCACTACCCGGGGACAGGGGATCCAAGAGACCCAGTACTTC.

In this sample, this clone turned up a few times. V is TRBV4-1 and J is TRBJ2-7, with a tentative D call TRBD2 (5 bases). CDR1 and CDR2 (germline): MGHRA, YSYEKL. The CDR3 is 15 residues long. Trimming pared 1 base from V and 4 bases from J, leaving 14 bases between. DNA of the CDR3: TGCGCCAGCAGCCAAGGAGCGGAGAGTGGTTACGAGCAGTACTTC. This codes for CASSQGAESGYEQYF.

The chain is built from TRBV2 and TRBJ1-2, with 9 nucleotides matching TRBD1. Germline V CDR1 and CDR2: SNHLY, FYNNEI. The V gene end was trimmed by 6 bases and the J gene end by 8 bases; junction bases not matched to a gene: 10. The CDR3 has 14 residues. The CDR3 reads CASREQGAGSGYTF. The CDR3 DNA sequence: TGTGCCAGCAGGGAACAGGGGGCGGGTTCGGGCTACACCTTC.

With regard to this clone: The sample holds other DNA sequences that translate to the same CDR3. The V and J genes are TRBV9 and TRBJ1-1, with D possibly TRBD1 on 5 matching bases. V lost 0 bases and J 1 base, leaving 7 bases between the germline ends. CDR1 and CDR2 from the germline V gene are SGDLS and YYNGEE. The CDR3 length is 14 residues. DNA for the CDR3: TGTGCCAGCAGCGTAGGCGGACAGAACACTGAAGCTTTCTTT. It translates to CASSVGGQNTEAFF.

This clone was picked up one time. The CDR3 reads CAWSFGHLTTEAFF. The CDR3 DNA sequence: TGTGCCTGGAGTTTCGGACACCTTACCACTGAAGCTTTCTTT. V is TRBV30 and J is TRBJ1-1; possibly TRBD1 for D (5 bases). V lost 2 bases to trimming and J lost 4 bases, with 14 bases between them. CDR1 and CDR2 from the germline V gene are GTSNPN and SVGIG (reference sequence). CDR3 length: 14 residues.

A few counts support this clone. This chain joins TRBV5-4 and TRBJ2-1; 7 bases match TRBD1. The V and J ends lost 3 bases and 0 bases, in that order; junction bases with no gene match: 9. The CDR3 sequence is 17 residues long. Germline loops: CDR1 SGHNT, CDR2 YYREEE (reference sequence). CDR3 in amino acids: CASSSSVSGGSYNEQFF. In DNA form, the CDR3 reads TGTGCCAGCAGCTCGTCTGTCTCAGGGGGCTCCTACAATGAGCAGTTCTTC. The variable domain in full, completed from reference TRBV5-4 and TRBJ2-1, reads ETGVTQSPTHLIKTRGQQVTLRCSSQSGHNTVSWYQQALGQGPQFIFQYYREEENGRGNFPPRFSGLQFPNYSSELNVNALELDDSALYLCASSSSVSGGSYNEQFFGPGTRLTVL.

V is TRBV7-3 and J is TRBJ2-7, with D maybe TRBD2 (6 bases). Trimming shortened V by 2 bases and J by 3 bases, and 11 bases separated the two germline ends. This CDR3 has 14 amino acids. The germline V gene encodes CDR1 SGHTA and CDR2 FQGTGA. CDR3 DNA: TGTGCCAGCAGCTTACAACGGGGGAACTACGAGCAGTACTTC. It codes for CASSLQRGNYEQYF.

V usage is TRBV5-4 and J usage is TRBJ2-7; the match to TRBD1 covers 9 bases. Germline-derived CDR1 and CDR2 are SGHNT and YYREEE (reference sequence). Losses at the gene ends were 4 bases for V and 3 bases for J; bases not matched to a gene: 2. The CDR3 loop spans 13 amino acids. CDR3 sequence reads: CASSGQGNYEQYF. The DNA for the CDR3 is TGTGCCAGCAGCGGACAGGGGAACTACGAGCAGTACTTC.

This sequence joins TRBV2 and TRBJ2-3, with TRBD2 as a possible D gene (6 bases). Germline V gene lookup returns CDR1 SNHLY and CDR2 FYNNEI. The CDR3 consists of 11 residues. V gave up 4 bases and J gave up 8 bases, with 7 bases separating them. CDR3 amino acids: CASSGGGTQYF. The CDR3 DNA reads TGTGCCAGCAGTGGGGGAGGTACGCAGTATTTT.

This clone was seen only once. The CDR3: CASSPDSNNEKLFF. The CDR3 region has the DNA TGTGCCAGCAGCCCCGACAGCAATAATGAAAAACTGTTTTTT. This chain joins TRBV7-9 and TRBJ1-4, with TRBD1 as a possible D gene (5 bases). Germline CDR1 reads SEHNR; CDR2 reads FQNEAQ (reference sequence). Deletions cut 5 bases from V and 4 bases from J, with 11 bases between. The CDR3 sequence is 14 residues long.

This chain links TRBV15 with TRBJ2-7, with D possibly being TRBD2 (5 bases). Trimming took 1 base from V and 3 from J, leaving 13 bases between them. Germline assignment: CDR1 LNHNV and CDR2 YYDKDF (reference sequence). CDR3 length equals 15 residues. DNA of the CDR3: TGTGCCACCAGCAGAGGAGGAGTTGGAGGCTACGAGCAGTACTTC. Amino acids: CATSRGGVGGYEQYF. The variable domain in full, with the rest retrieved from reference TRBV15 and TRBJ2-7, is DAMVIQNPRYQVTQFGKPVTLSCSQTLNHNVMYWYQQKSSQAPKLLFHYYDKDFNNEADTPDNFQSRRPNTSFCFLDIRSPGLGDTAMYLCATSRGGVGGYEQYFGPGTRLTVT.

The J gene is TRBJ1-2, the V gene TRBV4-1, with no clear D. CDR3 length equals 14 residues. The V end was cut by 1 base, the J end by 3 bases, with 9 bases between. Germline V CDR1 and CDR2: MGHRA, YSYEKL. For the CDR3, the DNA is TGCGCCAGCAGCCAAGCTGAGGCCTACTATGGCTACACCTTC. Translating gives CASSQAEAYYGYTF.

The J gene is TRBJ2-7, the V gene TRBV9, with TRBD1 matching over 8 bases. The CDR3 length is 16 residues. Germline V gives CDR1 SGDLS, CDR2 YYNGEE. Trimming removed 2 bases from V and 0 bases from J; junction bases left unmatched: 7. CDR3 coding DNA: TGTGCCAGCAGCGTCACCCAGGGGGCGAACTCCTACGAGCAGTACTTC. This translates into CASSVTQGANSYEQYF. Filled out from reference TRBV9 and TRBJ2-7, the complete variable domain reads DSGVTQTPKHLITATGQRVTLRCSPRSGDLSVYWYQQSLDQGLQFLIQYYNGEERAKGNILERFSAQQFPDLHSELNLSSLELGDSALYFCASSVTQGANSYEQYFGPGTRLTVT.

This clone has a handful of counts. The chain links TRBV7-8 to TRBJ2-5; D is unresolved. Germline values: CDR1 SGHVS, CDR2 FQNEAQ. Trimming cost V 5 bases and J 2 bases, with 3 bases left between them. This CDR3 is built from 11 residues. CDR3 in amino acids: CASSPQETQYF. The CDR3 coding sequence is TGTGCCAGCAGCCCTCAAGAGACCCAGTACTTC.

The rearrangement joins TRBV27 to TRBJ2-3; TRBD1 is a possible D gene (6 bases). The CDR3 is 14 amino acids. The germline V and J ends were trimmed by 7 bases and 6 bases, with 17 bases remaining between them. Looked up from germline, CDR1 is MNHEY and CDR2 is SMNVEV (reference sequence). CDR3 bases: TGTGCCAGCAACTCAGGGGCGACGGTGGATACGCAGTATTTT. Its protein is CASNSGATVDTQYF.

The chain uses TRBV28 and TRBJ2-5; 7 nucleotides agree with TRBD2. The J call may not be correct, given that the DNA end is closer to TRBJ2-7. CDR3 length: 14 amino acids. The germline V gene has CDR1 MDHEN and CDR2 SYDVKM. The CDR3 region is CASSYGRSSYEQYF. The CDR3 region has the DNA TGTGCCAGCAGTTACGGGAGGAGTTCCTACGAGCAGTACTTC.

The V and J genes are TRBV5-1 and TRBJ2-1; no clear D. Germline V gene sequence: CDR1 SGHRS, CDR2 YFSETQ. The CDR3 has 13 residues. V lost 0 bases and J 6 bases, leaving 7 bases between the germline ends. CDR3 coding DNA: TGCGCCAGCAGCTTGGTCCCCAGCAATGAGCAGTTCTTC. Protein product: CASSLVPSNEQFF.

The V and J genes are TRBV9 and TRBJ1-2, with TRBD1 matching 7 bases. This CDR3 is 12 amino acids long. J gave up 14 bases and V 2 bases, and 9 bases lay outside the gene matches. CDR1 and CDR2 (germline): SGDLS, YYNGEE. CDR3 region: CASSVGTAWGTF. The CDR3 DNA is TGTGCCAGCAGCGTGGGGACAGCCTGGGGAACCTTC.